These 10 T cell receptor beta chains were all obtained from the same sample, sequenced in a study of CD8+CD57+ T cells in acquired aplastic anemia (dated 2018 in TCRdb). TCRdb names Illumina HiSeq 2000 as the instrument used. Profiling of TCR beta VDJ combinations and CDR3 sequences used genomic DNA as the template. Clones were called with MiXCR by TCRdb after fastp trimmed the public reads at Q25, and only in-frame beta chains were retained. All rows with the same CDR3 protein become a single entry with the most common DNA and genes. For this sample there are 200,000 to 250,000 distinct CDR3 sequences; 60% to 65% appear just once. The top ten clonotypes cover 29% of the sample. Input material: sorted CD4+, CD8+, or CD8+CD57+ T cells (not recorded which) from PBMCs. The receptors here all came from a human donor in good health.

This clonotype was recorded at least ten times. The chain has TRBV6-4 and TRBJ2-1; D is perhaps TRBD1 or TRBD2 (6 bases each). V lost 6 bases, J lost 9 bases, and 9 bases lay in between. CDR3 size: 11 residues. The germline V gene encodes CDR1 MRHNA and CDR2 SNTAGT. In DNA form, the CDR3 reads TGTGCCAGCAGAGGAGGGGGTGAGCAGTTCTTC. It is translated as CASRGGGEQFF.

The chain joins TRBV4-1 to TRBJ1-5; D is uncertain. This CDR3 has 13 amino acids. V was trimmed by 3 bases and J by 7 bases, leaving 10 bases between them. Germline-derived CDR1 and CDR2 are MGHRA and YSYEKL. CDR3 region: CASSQLVRQPQHF. DNA of the CDR3: TGCGCCAGCAGCCAGCTTGTCAGGCAGCCCCAGCATTTT.

The chain combines TRBV9 with TRBJ1-1; 10 bases are shared with TRBD1. After removal of 0 bases from V and 1 base from J, the junction contained 15 bases not matched to a gene. CDR1 and CDR2 from the germline V gene are SGDLS and YYNGEE. CDR3 size: 20 residues. The CDR3 DNA reads as TGTGCCAGCAGCGTAGACGCGACAGGGGGCCATCGTAAGACGAACACTGAAGCTTTCTTT. This codes for CASSVDATGGHRKTNTEAFF.

CDR3 bases: TGCAGTGCTAGAGGACTAGCGGGGGGTGAGCAGTTCTTC. This sequence encodes CSARGLAGGEQFF. The chain combines TRBV20-1 with TRBJ2-1; 13 bases fit TRBD2. The CDR3 runs 13 residues. In germline, CDR1 is DFQATT, CDR2 SNEGSKA (reference sequence). With 1 base clipped from V and 9 bases from J, the junction kept 0 bases outside the gene matches.

As for this clonotype: An end of the junction differs from the germline gene, which may be a read error. The V and J genes are TRBV4-1 and TRBJ1-1; tentative D call: TRBD1 (6 bases). This CDR3 has 14 residues. Germline values: CDR1 MGHRA, CDR2 YSYEKL. This CDR3 is CAGSPGQPNTEAFF. CDR3 nucleotides: TGCGCCGGCAGCCCAGGACAGCCGAACACTGAAGCTTTCTTT.

The gene calls are TRBV12-3 or TRBV12-4 and TRBJ1-3; a weak D match, TRBD1 (5 bases). This CDR3 is 13 amino acids long. Trimming cost V 4 bases and J 4 bases, with 8 bases left between them. The CDR3 nucleotides are TGTGCCAGCAGTTCAGGGTTAGGAAACACCATATATTTT. Translated, it gives CASSSGLGNTIYF.

The chain couples TRBV12-3 or TRBV12-4 to TRBJ2-3; no clear D gene. There are 12 residues in the CDR3. V was clipped by 2 bases and J by 4 bases, with 4 bases between them. The CDR3 DNA reads as TGTGCCAGCAGTTTACCTCCAGATACGCAGTATTTT. Residues: CASSLPPDTQYF.

Notes on this clonotype: In this CDR3 the conserved last residue, phenylalanine or tryptophan, is missing, so a read error is likely. The rearrangement joins TRBV2 to TRBJ2-7; D is uncertain. CDR1 and CDR2 from the germline V gene are SNHLY and FYNNEI. V was pared by 1 base and J by 2 bases, with 6 bases between. The CDR3 has 13 amino acids. The CDR3 DNA reads as TGTGCCAGCAGTGAAGTGTGGCCCTACGAGCAGTACCTC. Its protein is CASSEVWPYEQYL.

The V gene is TRBV6-1, the J gene TRBJ1-2, with 7 bases lining up with TRBD1. The CDR3 has 13 residues. J gave up 6 bases and V 5 bases, and 6 bases lay outside the gene matches. CDR1 is MNHNS, CDR2 SASEGT, per germline. The CDR3 DNA reads TGTGCCAGCAGTAAGACAGGGCGGGATGGCTACACCTTC. Residues: CASSKTGRDGYTF.

The chain carries TRBV20-1 and TRBJ2-3, with TRBD2 identical over 13 bases. Germline V gene sequence: CDR1 DFQATT, CDR2 SNEGSKA (reference sequence). After removal of 3 bases from V and 2 bases from J, the junction contained 2 bases not matched to a gene. The CDR3 totals 15 residues. The CDR3: CSARTSGRHTDTQYF. In nucleotides, the CDR3 is TGCAGTGCTAGGACTAGCGGGAGGCACACAGATACGCAGTATTTT.